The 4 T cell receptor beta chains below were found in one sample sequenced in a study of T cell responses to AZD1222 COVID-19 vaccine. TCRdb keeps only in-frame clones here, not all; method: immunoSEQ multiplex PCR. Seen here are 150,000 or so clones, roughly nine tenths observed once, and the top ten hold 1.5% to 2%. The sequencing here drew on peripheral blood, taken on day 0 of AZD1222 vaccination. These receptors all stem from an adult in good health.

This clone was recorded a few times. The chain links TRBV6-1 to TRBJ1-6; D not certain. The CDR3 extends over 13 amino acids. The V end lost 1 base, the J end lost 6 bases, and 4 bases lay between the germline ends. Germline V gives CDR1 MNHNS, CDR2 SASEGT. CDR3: CASSEESNSPLHF. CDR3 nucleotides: TGTGCCAGCAGTGAAGAGTCTAATTCACCCCTCCACTTT.

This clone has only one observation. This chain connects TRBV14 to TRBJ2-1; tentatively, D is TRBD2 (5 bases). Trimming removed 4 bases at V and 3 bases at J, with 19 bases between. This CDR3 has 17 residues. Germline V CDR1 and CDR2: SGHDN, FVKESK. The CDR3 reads CASSLKRIAQDYNEQFF. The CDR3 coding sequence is TGTGCCAGCAGCCTTAAAAGGATAGCGCAAGACTACAATGAGCAGTTCTTC.

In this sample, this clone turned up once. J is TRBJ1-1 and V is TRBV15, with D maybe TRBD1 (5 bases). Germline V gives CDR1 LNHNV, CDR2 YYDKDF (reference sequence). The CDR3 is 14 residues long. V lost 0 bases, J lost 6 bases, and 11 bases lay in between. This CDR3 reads CATSRDRGSAEAFF. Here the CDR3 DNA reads TGTGCCACCAGCAGAGATCGGGGGAGTGCTGAAGCTTTCTTT.

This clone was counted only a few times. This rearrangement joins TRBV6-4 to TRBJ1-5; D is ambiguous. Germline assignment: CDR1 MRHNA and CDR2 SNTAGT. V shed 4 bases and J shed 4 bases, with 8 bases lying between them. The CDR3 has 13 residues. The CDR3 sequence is CASSAGPNQPQHF. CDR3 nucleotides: TGTGCCAGCAGTGCGGGTCCTAATCAGCCCCAGCATTTT.